Shown below are 2 T cell receptor beta chains from a single sample sequenced in a study of OX40 agonist ivuxolimab in advanced cancers. Clones were read by immunoSEQ multiplex PCR, and TCRdb kept only the in-frame ones, dropping some. The sample has approximately 130,000 clones, over 75% seen once; the top ten hold about 1%. The material was CD4+ or CD8+ T cells sorted from blood, obtained in a trial of the OX40 agonist ivuxolimab. These receptors were obtained from an adult with an advanced solid tumor such as melanoma, head and neck, liver or kidney cancer.

The V call is TRBV7-3, the J call TRBJ1-5; 7 nucleotides line up with TRBD1. The CDR3 length is 14 residues. J gave up 5 bases and V 2 bases, and 3 bases lay outside the gene matches. The V gene's germline CDR1 is SGHTA and CDR2 FQGTGA. CDR3 sequence reads: CASSLVQGDQPQHF. The CDR3 region has the DNA TGTGCCAGCAGCTTAGTTCAGGGGGATCAGCCCCAGCATTTT. Full variable domain (missing parts from reference TRBV7-3 and TRBJ1-5): GAGVSQTPSNKVTEKGKYVELRCDPISGHTALYWYRQSLGQGPEFLIYFQGTGAADDSGLPNDRFFAVRPEGSVSTLKIQRTERGDSAVYLCASSLVQGDQPQHFGDGTRLSIL.

This clone has just a few counts. V and J are TRBV7-9 and TRBJ1-2; the match to TRBD1 covers 8 bases. Germline V gene lookup returns CDR1 SEHNR and CDR2 FQNEAQ (reference sequence). This CDR3 is built from 14 residues. J lost 6 bases, V lost 4 bases, and 7 bases had no gene match. In DNA form, the CDR3 reads TGTGCCAGCAGCTATAGGGCGACAGGGGATGGCTACACCTTC. It is translated as CASSYRATGDGYTF.